This TCR beta chain was obtained from a study of T cells in Graves' hyperthyroidism and ophthalmopathy. Amplification of TCR beta CDR3 regions used RNA as the template. The study used the HTBI primer set for a first-round RT-PCR of the TCR CDR3. Each CDR3 protein gets one entry after TCRdb re-called the multiplex PCR reads with MiXCR. In the table there are a few hundred thousand distinct CDR3 sequences, roughly 16% of which are singletons. Germline loops: CDR1 KGHSH, CDR2 LQKENI. V lost 2 bases and J lost 4, with 14 bases in between. The CDR3 length is 15 residues. The genes are TRBV18 and TRBJ1-2; D may be TRBD1 (5 bases). The sequencing sample was made of blood. This TCR came from a woman aged 40 to 49 with Graves' ophthalmopathy. CDR3 loop: CASSPGEDTSYGYTF. The CDR3 region has the DNA TGTGCCAGCTCACCAGGGGAGGACACCAGCTATGGCTACACCTTC.